This T cell receptor beta chain was sequenced in a study of T cells expressing NK-cell markers. Background on the study: According to the study, TCR beta repertoires originated from sorted CD3+CD56+NKG2C+, CD3+CD56+NKG2C- and CD3+CD56-NKG2C+ T cells. The sequencing cohort of eight donors included seven HCMV-seropositive individuals and one seronegative individual.

Germline lookup yields CDR1 KGHDR and CDR2 SFDVKD. This CDR3 comprises 16 residues. Using the 5' RACE reads, TCRdb records one entry per CDR3 protein without DNA. This sample carries about 380,000 distinct CDR3 sequences, with 5.2% going to the ten biggest clones. The clonotype originates from a man aged 18-70 years in good health. The chain combines TRBV24-1 with TRBJ2-7; TCRdb designates TRBD1, a call that cannot be tested without DNA. The sequenced sample consisted of blood T cells: a sorted CD56 or NKG2C T cell subset, CD4+ or CD8+ T cells, or bulk PBMC T cells (not recorded which). The CDR3 here is CATSDLRQGRPCEQYF.